A single sample gave rise to the 32 T cell receptor beta chains below, sequenced in a study of blood T cell repertoires in COVID-19 (TCRdb year 2020). The library was generated by the immunoSEQ multiplex PCR assay. In TCRdb, the immuneACCESS table is reduced to in-frame sequences with V and J assigned. These tables do not hold every clone; where another copy was compared, an unresolved V gene accounts for under half, and the others remain unexplained. This sample comprises about 180,000 clones, 65% to 90% of them detected only once. Less than 2% of the sample goes to the ten largest clones. The sample was peripheral blood. The origin of the receptors is a human donor in a cohort sampled during active COVID-19.

The V call is TRBV20-1, the J call TRBJ2-7, with 12 bases lining up with TRBD2. V trimming: 7 bases; J trimming: 5 bases; junction bases outside the gene matches: 9. CDR3 length: 14 residues. CDR1 is DFQATT and CDR2 is SNEGSKA in the germline V gene (reference sequence). The CDR3 sequence is CSVRELAGGNEQYF. The DNA of the CDR3 is TGCAGTGTTCGTGAACTAGCGGGAGGTAACGAGCAGTACTTC.

V gene TRBV10-2 combines with J gene TRBJ1-1; 7 bases agree with TRBD1. The J segment lost 5 bases and the V segment lost 5 bases, leaving 2 bases of the junction unmatched. The germline V gene encodes CDR1 WSHSY and CDR2 SAAADI. This CDR3 is 12 amino acids long. CDR3 amino acids: CASSPQGTEAFF. DNA for the CDR3: TGCGCCAGCAGTCCACAGGGGACTGAAGCTTTCTTT.

This clone was seen only a few times. The chain combines TRBV4-1 with TRBJ1-3; maybe TRBD1 (6 bases). The ends were cut back, 0 bases at V and 2 bases at J, with 8 bases in the middle. Per germline, CDR1 MGHRA and CDR2 YSYEKL. This CDR3 region has 15 residues. The CDR3 reads CASSQDTGPGNTIYF. DNA of the CDR3: TGCGCCAGCAGCCAAGATACAGGGCCTGGAAACACCATATATTTT.

The chain couples TRBV5-1 to TRBJ2-7; 10 positions match TRBD2. This CDR3 contains 16 residues. In germline, CDR1 is SGHRS, CDR2 YFSETQ. Trimming cost V 4 bases and J 2 bases; bases outside gene matches: 9. The DNA of the CDR3 is TGCGCCAGCAGCACCCGACTAGCGGGTGGAGCCTACGAGCAGTACTTC. Its protein product is CASSTRLAGGAYEQYF.

The rearrangement links TRBV24-1 to TRBJ2-2; 10 bases match TRBD1. CDR1 and CDR2 (germline): KGHDR, SFDVKD. V shed 2 bases, J shed 6 bases, and the junction held 8 bases outside the gene matches. The CDR3 runs to 17 residues. In DNA, the CDR3 is TGTGCCACCAGTGATTCTTCGACAGGGGGCGTCTCCGGGGAGCTGTTTTTT. This sequence encodes CATSDSSTGGVSGELFF.

The V gene is TRBV6-2 or TRBV6-3, the J gene TRBJ2-7; 9 bases fit TRBD1. This CDR3 has 13 amino acids. Germline CDR1 MNHEY, CDR2 SVGEGT. The V gene end was trimmed by 4 bases and the J gene end by 6 bases; junction bases not matched to a gene: 4. The CDR3 nucleotides are TGTGCCAGCAGTTCCCTGACAGGGGGCGAGCAGTACTTC. Translating gives CASSSLTGGEQYF.

The gene calls are TRBV4-1 and TRBJ2-2; the match to TRBD1 covers 8 bases. V dropped 7 bases and J dropped 2; count of bases not matched to a gene: 9. The CDR3 loop spans 16 amino acids. The germline CDR1 and CDR2 sequences are MGHRA and YSYEKL. CDR3 amino acids: CASTQNRGSNTGELFF. Here the CDR3 DNA reads TGCGCCAGCACCCAGAACAGGGGGTCCAACACCGGGGAGCTGTTTTTT.

The chain has TRBV9 and TRBJ2-7; TRBD2 is a possible D gene (5 bases). V lost 4 bases and J 0 bases, leaving 11 bases between the germline ends. This CDR3 is 14 amino acids long. The V gene's germline CDR1 is SGDLS and CDR2 YYNGEE. This CDR3 is CASSPGFSSYEQYF. Here the CDR3 DNA reads TGTGCCAGCAGCCCGGGATTTAGCTCCTACGAGCAGTACTTC.

The V call is TRBV29-1, the J call TRBJ1-3; TRBD1 might be the D (6 bases). Germline CDR1 reads SQVTM; CDR2 reads ANQGSEA. CDR3 size: 14 residues. V was cut by 4 bases and J by 0 bases, with 10 bases left in between. The CDR3 loop reads CSVGDISSGNTIYF. The CDR3 bases are TGCAGCGTTGGGGACATAAGCTCTGGAAACACCATATATTTT.

The chain joins TRBV5-1 to TRBJ1-5; tentative D call: TRBD1 (6 bases). The CDR3 has 15 amino acids. V was shortened by 0 bases and J by 3 bases, with 10 bases between the two germline ends. CDR1 SGHRS and CDR2 YFSETQ come from the germline V gene. CDR3 in amino acids: CASSLAGGANQPQHF. As DNA, the CDR3 is TGCGCCAGCAGCTTGGCCGGGGGGGCCAATCAGCCCCAGCATTTT.

The chain is built from TRBV6-5 and TRBJ1-4; TRBD1 aligns across 12 bases. CDR3 length equals 16 residues. The trim removed 4 bases at V and 2 bases at J, leaving 2 bases unmatched. CDR1 MNHEY and CDR2 SVGAGI come from the germline V gene. The CDR3 loop is CASSLGQGATNEKLFF. For the CDR3, the DNA is TGTGCCAGCAGTTTGGGACAGGGGGCTACTAATGAAAAACTGTTTTTT.

The rearrangement joins TRBV9 to TRBJ2-7, with 7 bases lining up with TRBD2. The germline V gene has CDR1 SGDLS and CDR2 YYNGEE. This CDR3 spans 14 amino acids. J was trimmed by 2 bases and V by 7 bases; bases with no gene match: 9. CDR3 bases: TGTGCCAGCGCCGTGGGGCGGGGGACCTACGAGCAGTACTTC. This codes for CASAVGRGTYEQYF.

In this sample, this clone turned up a few times. This chain joins TRBV9 and TRBJ1-5; no clear D. Germline-derived CDR1 and CDR2 are SGDLS and YYNGEE. Trimming took off 0 bases at V and 5 bases at J, with 9 bases between the two ends. The CDR3 totals 14 residues. CDR3 DNA: TGTGCCAGCAGCGTAGGGCCCAGCGATCAGCCCCAGCATTTT. This sequence encodes CASSVGPSDQPQHF. Supplemented by reference TRBV9 and TRBJ1-5, the full variable domain reads DSGVTQTPKHLITATGQRVTLRCSPRSGDLSVYWYQQSLDQGLQFLIQYYNGEERAKGNILERFSAQQFPDLHSELNLSSLELGDSALYFCASSVGPSDQPQHFGDGTRLSIL.

J is TRBJ1-4 and V is TRBV6-5, with TRBD1 matching 9 bases. The J segment lost 5 bases and the V segment lost 2 bases, leaving 0 bases of the junction unmatched. CDR3 length: 14 amino acids. Germline loops: CDR1 MNHEY, CDR2 SVGAGI. The CDR3 spells CASSYGTGNEKLFF. The CDR3 nucleotides read TGTGCCAGCAGTTACGGGACAGGGAATGAAAAACTGTTTTTT.

J is TRBJ2-7 and V is TRBV7-2; 10 bases are a match to TRBD1. Germline trimming cut 5 bases from V and 2 bases from J; bases unmatched to any gene: 6. Germline CDR1 reads SGHTA; CDR2 reads FQGNSA. The CDR3 extends over 15 amino acids. The CDR3: CASSPGTGATYEQYF. DNA for the CDR3: TGTGCCAGCAGCCCAGGGACAGGGGCAACCTACGAGCAGTACTTC. Variable domain in full (rest from reference TRBV7-2 and TRBJ2-7): GAGVSQSPSNKVTEKGKDVELRCDPISGHTALYWYRQSLGQGLEFLIYFQGNSAPDKSGLPSDRFSAERTGGSVSTLTIQRTQQEDSAVYLCASSPGTGATYEQYFGPGTRLTVT.

The chain joins TRBV3-1 (or the pseudogene TRBV3-2) to TRBJ2-1; maybe TRBD1 (6 bases). CDR1 and CDR2 from the germline V gene are LGHDT and YNNKEL (reference sequence). The CDR3 length is 18 residues. The V gene lost 0 bases and the J gene lost 3 bases, with 18 bases spanning the gap. CDR3: CASSQDTGRVKHYNEQFF. In nucleotides, the CDR3 is TGTGCCAGCAGCCAAGATACAGGGCGGGTGAAGCACTACAATGAGCAGTTCTTC.

This clone was found once. This rearrangement joins TRBV6-2 or TRBV6-3 to TRBJ1-5; TRBD1 is a possible D gene (5 bases). Per the germline V gene, CDR1 is MNHEY and CDR2 is SVGEGT. V shed 0 bases and J shed 6 bases, with 18 bases lying between them. The CDR3 consists of 17 residues. The CDR3 loop is CASSYSTYRNPRQPQHF. For the CDR3, the DNA is TGTGCCAGCAGTTACTCGACTTACAGGAATCCTCGTCAGCCCCAGCATTTT.

This clone appeared a few times. The chain combines TRBV4-1 with TRBJ2-7; 9 bases match TRBD1. The germline V gene encodes CDR1 MGHRA and CDR2 YSYEKL. V was clipped by 1 base and J by 3 bases; unmatched bases: 4. The CDR3 runs 15 residues. CDR3 sequence: CASSQGTGVGYEQYF. The CDR3, as DNA: TGCGCCAGCAGCCAAGGGACAGGGGTGGGCTACGAGCAGTACTTC.

V gene TRBV12-5 combines with J gene TRBJ2-5; 8 nucleotides match TRBD2. V lost 7 bases and J lost 5; bases outside the gene matches: 18. The CDR3 sequence is 17 residues long. Germline assignment: CDR1 LGHNT and CDR2 FRNRAP. The CDR3 reads CASADVVREGGEETQYF. CDR3 nucleotides: TGTGCTAGTGCCGACGTAGTTCGGGAGGGCGGTGAGGAGACCCAGTACTTC.

The chain is built from TRBV24-1 and TRBJ2-3; D might be TRBD1 (6 bases). The V gene lost 3 bases and the J gene lost 4 bases, with 19 bases spanning the gap. The CDR3 is made up of 17 amino acids. The germline gives CDR1 KGHDR, CDR2 SFDVKD. CDR3: CATSDPTTGGLADTQYF. CDR3 coding DNA: TGTGCCACCAGTGATCCTACGACAGGAGGCCTTGCAGATACGCAGTATTTT.

The chain employs TRBV19 and TRBJ2-7; 11 positions agree with TRBD2. Germline loops: CDR1 LNHDA, CDR2 SQIVND (reference sequence). V shed 3 bases, J shed 2 bases, and the junction held 3 bases outside the gene matches. CDR3 size: 15 residues. Here the CDR3 reads CASSIGLAGTYEQYF. The CDR3 DNA follows: TGTGCCAGTAGTATCGGACTAGCGGGCACCTACGAGCAGTACTTC.

This clone was counted only a few times. This chain joins TRBV11-2 and TRBJ2-2; tentative D call: TRBD2 (6 bases). Trimming shortened V by 2 bases and J by 7 bases, and 11 bases separated the two germline ends. This CDR3 is 14 amino acids long. Looked up from germline, CDR1 is SGHAT and CDR2 is FQNNGV. CDR3 amino acids: CASSLRRDNGELFF. For the CDR3, the DNA is TGTGCCAGCAGCTTACGGCGGGATAACGGGGAGCTGTTTTTT.

The genes are TRBV5-6 and TRBJ1-3; maybe TRBD1 (5 bases). V was cut by 4 bases and J by 7 bases, with 18 bases left in between. This CDR3 has 15 amino acids. Germline V lookup: CDR1 SGHDT, CDR2 YYEEEE. CDR3 amino acids: CASSLLGEGQNTIYF. CDR3 coding DNA: TGTGCCAGCAGCCTCCTTGGGGAGGGGCAGAACACCATATATTTT.

V usage is TRBV9 and J usage is TRBJ1-4; D possibly corresponds to TRBD1 (5 bases). The CDR3 is made up of 14 amino acids. Germline V gene lookup returns CDR1 SGDLS and CDR2 YYNGEE. Trimming removed 4 bases from V and 4 bases from J, with 11 bases in between. CDR3 loop: CASSRGGSNEKLFF. CDR3 nucleotide sequence: TGTGCCAGCAGCCGGGGGGGTAGTAATGAAAAACTGTTTTTT.

The chain has TRBV5-1 and TRBJ2-6, with 8 bases that match TRBD1. The germline V gene has CDR1 SGHRS and CDR2 YFSETQ. The CDR3 covers 16 residues. Germline trimming cut 0 bases from V and 2 bases from J; bases unmatched to any gene: 1. The CDR3 sequence: CASSLAGGAGANVLTF. Written as DNA, the CDR3 is TGCGCCAGCAGCTTGGCAGGGGGCGCTGGGGCCAACGTCCTGACTTTC.

In DNA, the CDR3 is TGTGCCAGCAGCTGGGACAGGGGGGCCTACGAGCAGTACTTC. As protein: CASSWDRGAYEQYF. The rearrangement uses TRBV7-2 and TRBJ2-7, with 11 bases fitting TRBD1. CDR1 is SGHTA, CDR2 FQGNSA, per germline. V gave up 4 bases and J gave up 2 bases; unmatched junction bases: 1. This CDR3 contains 14 residues.

The rearrangement uses TRBV7-3 and TRBJ2-7; tentatively, D is TRBD1 (7 bases). From germline, CDR1 is SGHTA and CDR2 FQGTGA. With 5 bases removed from V and 2 bases from J, the gap between germline ends came to 16 bases. CDR3 length equals 15 residues. CDR3 sequence (DNA): TGTGCCAGCAGCACCAGGGGGGCTGGAGCCTACGAGCAGTACTTC. Translation: CASSTRGAGAYEQYF.

The rearrangement joins TRBV5-6 to TRBJ1-4; 7 nucleotides line up with TRBD1. Germline lookup yields CDR1 SGHDT and CDR2 YYEEEE. V lost 3 bases and J lost 7; bases outside the gene matches: 9. The CDR3 spans 15 residues. The CDR3 here is CASSSGRGHSEKLFF. For the CDR3, the DNA is TGTGCCAGCAGCTCCGGGAGGGGGCACAGTGAAAAACTGTTTTTT.

The chain recombines TRBV28 with TRBJ2-1; TRBD2 matches 7 bases. CDR3 length equals 17 residues. Germline CDR1 MDHEN, CDR2 SYDVKM. J lost 4 bases, V lost 6 bases, and 15 bases had no gene match. The CDR3 protein is CASSRSPKAGQYNEQFF. CDR3 nucleotide sequence: TGTGCCAGCAGCCGATCCCCCAAAGCGGGGCAATACAATGAGCAGTTCTTC.

The chain links TRBV7-2 to TRBJ2-3, with 8 bases that match TRBD1. The trim removed 2 bases at V and 0 bases at J, leaving 4 bases unmatched. CDR1 is SGHTA and CDR2 is FQGNSA in the germline V gene. The CDR3 loop spans 16 amino acids. CDR3 sequence: CASSLPGQVSTDTQYF. The CDR3 region has the DNA TGTGCCAGCAGCTTACCGGGACAGGTGAGCACAGATACGCAGTATTTT.

The gene calls are TRBV7-2 and TRBJ1-2; possible D gene TRBD1, 6 bases. Germline lookup yields CDR1 SGHTA and CDR2 FQGNSA. Trimming took 0 bases from V and 7 from J, leaving 15 bases between them. CDR3 length: 15 amino acids. CDR3 amino acids: CASSLAQGSAGGYTF. DNA of the CDR3: TGTGCCAGCAGCTTAGCGCAGGGGTCCGCAGGTGGCTACACCTTC. The variable domain in full, with the rest retrieved from reference TRBV7-2 and TRBJ1-2, is GAGVSQSPSNKVTEKGKDVELRCDPISGHTALYWYRQSLGQGLEFLIYFQGNSAPDKSGLPSDRFSAERTGGSVSTLTIQRTQQEDSAVYLCASSLAQGSAGGYTFGSGTRLTVV.

The chain combines TRBV9 with TRBJ2-7; 9 nucleotides match TRBD1. V trimming: 0 bases; J trimming: 3 bases; junction bases outside the gene matches: 1. CDR1 and CDR2 (germline): SGDLS, YYNGEE. There are 14 residues in the CDR3. The CDR3 sequence is CASSVGQGDYEQYF. The CDR3 nucleotides are TGTGCCAGCAGCGTAGGACAGGGGGACTACGAGCAGTACTTC.